What follows are 5 T cell receptor beta chains derived from one specimen sequenced in a study of T cell clonotyping in hematopoietic cell transplantation. Assay: immunoSEQ multiplex PCR; the TCRdb copy retains only in-frame clones and omits some. The table has approximately 1,200 clones, 40% to 60% seen once. The sample was PBMCs, taken 180 days after allogeneic stem cell transplant. Receptor source: a male patient in his fifties who had an allogeneic stem cell transplant from an unrelated donor, so T cells may come from the graft donor. Some clones in this sample may be carry-over from other donors' samples.

The chain combines TRBV29-1 with TRBJ2-7; D uncertain. CDR1 and CDR2 (germline): SQVTM, ANQGSEA. CDR3 length equals 15 residues. Trimming cost V 4 bases and J 1 base, with 17 bases left between them. For the CDR3, the DNA is TGCAGCGTTGTAGGCGAAGCCCCCGTGTCCTACGAGCAGTACTTC. It encodes CSVVGEAPVSYEQYF.

The CDR3 DNA is TGTGCCAGCAGCCCCAACAGGGGGTCCTACGAGCAGTACTTC. Translation gives CASSPNRGSYEQYF. The chain recombines TRBV5-6 with TRBJ2-7; 8 bases fit TRBD1. The junction had 4 bases not matched to a gene; V was cut back by 4 bases and J by 1 base. CDR1 and CDR2 from the germline V gene are SGHDT and YYEEEE. There are 14 residues in the CDR3. The variable domain in full, completed from reference TRBV5-6 and TRBJ2-7, reads DAGVTQSPTHLIKTRGQQVTLRCSPKSGHDTVSWYQQALGQGPQFIFQYYEEEERQRGNFPDRFSGHQFPNYSSELNVNALLLGDSALYLCASSPNRGSYEQYFGPGTRLTVT.

The rearrangement joins TRBV30 to TRBJ1-1, with D unresolved. The CDR3 runs 10 residues. The V gene lost 5 bases and the J gene lost 1 base, with 2 bases spanning the gap. Germline V gives CDR1 GTSNPN, CDR2 SVGIG (reference sequence). The CDR3 bases are TGTGCCTGGGGGAACACTGAAGCTTTCTTT. Amino acid sequence: CAWGNTEAFF.

Details on this clone: One junction end disagrees with the germline gene, perhaps due to a read error. This chain uses TRBV6-5 with TRBJ2-1; 8 bases match TRBD1. The germline V gene has CDR1 MNHEY and CDR2 SVGAGI. The CDR3 length is 13 residues. CDR3 region: CACRGLYYNEQFF. CDR3 DNA sequence: TGTGCCTGCAGGGGGCTGTACTACAATGAGCAGTTCTTC.

CDR3 in DNA: TGTGCCAGCAGCTCCTCCGGGACTCTCTACGAGCAGTACTTC. Residues: CASSSSGTLYEQYF. The V call is TRBV13, the J call TRBJ2-7; tentatively, D is TRBD2 (6 bases). CDR3 length: 14 amino acids. Looked up from germline, CDR1 is PRHDT and CDR2 is FYEKMQ (reference sequence). V was pared by 4 bases and J by 3 bases, with 13 bases between. The whole variable domain, filled in from reference TRBV13 and TRBJ2-7, reads AAGVIQSPRHLIKEKRETATLKCYPIPRHDTVYWYQQGPGQDPQFLISFYEKMQSDKGSIPDRFSAQQFSDYHSELNMSSLELGDSALYFCASSSSGTLYEQYFGPGTRLTVT.